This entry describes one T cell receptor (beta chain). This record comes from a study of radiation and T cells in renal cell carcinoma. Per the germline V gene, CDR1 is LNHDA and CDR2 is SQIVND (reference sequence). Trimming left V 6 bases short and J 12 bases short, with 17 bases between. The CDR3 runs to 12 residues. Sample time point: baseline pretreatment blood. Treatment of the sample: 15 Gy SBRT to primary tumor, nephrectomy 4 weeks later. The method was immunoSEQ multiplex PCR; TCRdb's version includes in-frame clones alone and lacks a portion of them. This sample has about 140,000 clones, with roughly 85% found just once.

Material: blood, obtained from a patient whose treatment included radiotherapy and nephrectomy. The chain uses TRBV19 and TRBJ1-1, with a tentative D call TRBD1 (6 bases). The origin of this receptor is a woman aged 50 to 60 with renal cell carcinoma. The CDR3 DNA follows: TGTGCCAGTAGGGAGCGGACAGCGGGAACTTTCTTT. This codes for CASRERTAGTFF.